This T cell receptor beta chain was sequenced in a study of blood T cell repertoires in COVID-19. Overall study context: Acute and convalescent COVID-19 samples came from the United States, Italy and Spain. Nucleic acid was either cDNA or gDNA, and it came from T cells, B-cell-depleted T cells, or PBMCs.

As processed by the authors: Amplification from reference gene primers served as the basis for estimated nucleated cell counts. The method was immunoSEQ multiplex PCR; TCRdb's version includes in-frame clones alone and lacks a portion of them. V and J calls and clone size are given by that table; D and trimming were obtained from the DNA. Here the sample spans roughly 100,000 clones, roughly 88% being singletons. Deletions cut 4 bases from V and 4 bases from J, with 17 bases between. Germline-derived CDR1 and CDR2 are SQVTM and ANQGSEA. The CDR3 runs 14 residues. Sequencing input: peripheral blood. This chain uses TRBV29-1 with TRBJ2-7; D unclear. This clonotype originated in a human donor in a cohort sampled during active COVID-19. CDR3 bases: TGCAGCGTTGTATTAACGGCACCTAGATACGAGCAGTACTTC. It encodes CSVVLTAPRYEQYF.